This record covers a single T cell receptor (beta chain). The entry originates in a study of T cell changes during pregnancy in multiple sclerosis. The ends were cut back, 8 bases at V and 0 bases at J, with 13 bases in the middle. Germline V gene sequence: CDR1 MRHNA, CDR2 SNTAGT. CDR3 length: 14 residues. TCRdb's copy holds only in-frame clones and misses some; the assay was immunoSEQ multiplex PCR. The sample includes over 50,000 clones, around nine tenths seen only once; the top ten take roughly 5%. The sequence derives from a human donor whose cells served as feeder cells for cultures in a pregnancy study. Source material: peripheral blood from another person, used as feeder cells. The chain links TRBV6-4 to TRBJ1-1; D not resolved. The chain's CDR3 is CASGSKVLNTEAFF. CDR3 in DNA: TGTGCCAGCGGATCGAAGGTTCTGAACACTGAAGCTTTCTTT.